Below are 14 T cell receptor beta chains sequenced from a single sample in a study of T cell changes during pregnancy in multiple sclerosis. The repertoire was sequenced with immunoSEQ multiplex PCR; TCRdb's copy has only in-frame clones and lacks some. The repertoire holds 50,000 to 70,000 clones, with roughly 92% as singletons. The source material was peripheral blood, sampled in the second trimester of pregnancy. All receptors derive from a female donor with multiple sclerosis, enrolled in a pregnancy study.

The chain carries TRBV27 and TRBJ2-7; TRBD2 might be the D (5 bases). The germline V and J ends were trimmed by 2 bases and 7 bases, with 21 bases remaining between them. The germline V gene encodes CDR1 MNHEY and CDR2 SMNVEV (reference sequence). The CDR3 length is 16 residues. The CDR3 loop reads CASSLTPRGMEEEQYF. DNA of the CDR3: TGTGCCAGCAGTTTAACCCCCCGCGGTATGGAGGAGGAGCAGTACTTC.

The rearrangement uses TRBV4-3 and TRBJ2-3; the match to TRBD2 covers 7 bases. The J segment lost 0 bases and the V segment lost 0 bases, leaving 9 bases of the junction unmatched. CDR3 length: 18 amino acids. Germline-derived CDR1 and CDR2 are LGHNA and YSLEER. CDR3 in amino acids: CASSQDPPSGPSTDTQYF. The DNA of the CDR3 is TGCGCCAGCAGCCAAGATCCACCTAGCGGTCCTAGCACAGATACGCAGTATTTT.

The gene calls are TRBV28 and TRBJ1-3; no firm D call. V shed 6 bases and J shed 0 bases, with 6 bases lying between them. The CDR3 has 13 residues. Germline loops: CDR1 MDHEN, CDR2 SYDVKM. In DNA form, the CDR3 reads TGTGCCAGCAGCCAGTCCTCTGGAAACACCATATATTTT. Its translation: CASSQSSGNTIYF.

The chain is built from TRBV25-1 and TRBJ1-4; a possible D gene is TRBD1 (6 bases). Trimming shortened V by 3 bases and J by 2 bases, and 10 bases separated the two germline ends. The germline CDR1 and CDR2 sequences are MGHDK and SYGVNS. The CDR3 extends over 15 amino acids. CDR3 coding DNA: TGTGCCAGCAGTGACGGGGGGCTCACTAATGAAAAACTGTTTTTT. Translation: CASSDGGLTNEKLFF.

CDR3 nucleotides: TGTGCCAGTAGTATAGAGGAGGGCAGTCAGCCCCAGCATTTT. Encoded protein: CASSIEEGSQPQHF. The chain is built from TRBV19 and TRBJ1-5; no clear D gene. CDR3 size: 14 residues. CDR1 LNHDA and CDR2 SQIVND come from the germline V gene (reference sequence). V was cut by 0 bases and J by 6 bases, with 9 bases left in between.

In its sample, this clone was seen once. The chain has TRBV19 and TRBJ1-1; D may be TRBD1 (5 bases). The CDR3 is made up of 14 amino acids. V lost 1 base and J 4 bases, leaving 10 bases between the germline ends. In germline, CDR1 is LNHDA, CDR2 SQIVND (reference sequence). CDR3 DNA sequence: TGTGCCAGTAGTATAGGGGGCACTCCCACTGAAGCTTTCTTT. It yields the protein CASSIGGTPTEAFF. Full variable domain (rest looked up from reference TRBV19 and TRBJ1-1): DGGITQSPKYLFRKEGQNVTLSCEQNLNHDAMYWYRQDPGQGLRLIYYSQIVNDFQKGDIAEGYSVSREKKESFPLTVTSAQKNPTAFYLCASSIGGTPTEAFFGQGTRLTVV.

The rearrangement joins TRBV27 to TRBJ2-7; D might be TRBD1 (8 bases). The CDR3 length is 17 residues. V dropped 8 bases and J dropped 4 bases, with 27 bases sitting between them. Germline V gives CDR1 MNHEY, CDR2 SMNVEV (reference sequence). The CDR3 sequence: CASAWGGFRDRPYEQYF. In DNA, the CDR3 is TGTGCCAGCGCCTGGGGGGGGTTCCGGGACAGGCCTTACGAGCAGTACTTC.

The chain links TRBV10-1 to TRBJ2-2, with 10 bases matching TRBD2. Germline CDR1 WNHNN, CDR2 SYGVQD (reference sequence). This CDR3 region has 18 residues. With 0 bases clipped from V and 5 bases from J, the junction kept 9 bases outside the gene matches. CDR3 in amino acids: CASSESGLAGDFTGELFF. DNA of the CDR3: TGCGCCAGCAGTGAGTCGGGCCTAGCGGGAGACTTTACCGGGGAGCTGTTTTTT.

DNA of the CDR3: TGTGCCAGCAGCTTATACAGACAGGGGACGAACACTGAAGCTTTCTTT. It encodes CASSLYRQGTNTEAFF. This sequence joins TRBV11-2 and TRBJ1-1; the match to TRBD1 covers 8 bases. Germline V CDR1 and CDR2: SGHAT, FQNNGV. The CDR3 consists of 16 residues. V lost 2 bases to trimming and J lost 1 base; unmatched junction nucleotides: 6.

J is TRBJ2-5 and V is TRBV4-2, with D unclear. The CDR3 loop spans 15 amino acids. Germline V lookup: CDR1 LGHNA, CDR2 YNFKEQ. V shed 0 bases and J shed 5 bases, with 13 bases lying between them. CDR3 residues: CASSQDMVSRETQYF. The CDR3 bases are TGTGCCAGCAGCCAAGACATGGTTTCCAGGGAGACCCAGTACTTC.

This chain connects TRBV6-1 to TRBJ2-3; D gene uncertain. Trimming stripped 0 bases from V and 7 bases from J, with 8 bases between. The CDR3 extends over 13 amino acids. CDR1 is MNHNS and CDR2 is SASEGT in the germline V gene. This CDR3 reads CASSEASKNTQYF. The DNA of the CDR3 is TGTGCCAGCAGTGAAGCGTCTAAGAATACGCAGTATTTT.

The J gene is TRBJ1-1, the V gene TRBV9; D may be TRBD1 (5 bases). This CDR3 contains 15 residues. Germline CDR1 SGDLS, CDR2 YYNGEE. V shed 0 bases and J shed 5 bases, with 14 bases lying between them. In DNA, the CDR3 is TGTGCCAGCAGCGTAGGGGGCGCGATTCCTACTGAAGCTTTCTTT. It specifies CASSVGGAIPTEAFF.

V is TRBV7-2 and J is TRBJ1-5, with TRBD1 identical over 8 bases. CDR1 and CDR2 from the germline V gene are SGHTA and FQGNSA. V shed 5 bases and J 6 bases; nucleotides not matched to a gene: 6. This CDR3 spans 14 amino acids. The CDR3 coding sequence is TGTGCCAGCAGCCAGGACAGGGCGGGTCAGCCCCAGCATTTT. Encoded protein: CASSQDRAGQPQHF.

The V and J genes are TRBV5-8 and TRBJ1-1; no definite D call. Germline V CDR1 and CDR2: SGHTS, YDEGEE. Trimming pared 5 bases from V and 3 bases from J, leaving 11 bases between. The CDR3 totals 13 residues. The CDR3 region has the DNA TGTGCCAGCAGTATGAACGGAGACACTGAAGCTTTCTTT. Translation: CASSMNGDTEAFF.